The 10 T cell receptor beta chains reported below all come from one sample, sequenced in a study of cytomegalovirus exposure and HLA in healthy donors. It was with 60 Vbeta and 13 Jbeta primers that the PCR ran. The protocol was immunoSEQ multiplex PCR, while the TCRdb copy is restricted to in-frame clones and leaves out a portion. The sample shows roughly 110,000 clones, over 55% of them seen only once. Sequenced input: PBMCs. Receptors were obtained from a female donor in good health and CMV-seronegative.

The chain links TRBV4-2 to TRBJ2-1, with a tentative D call TRBD1 (5 bases). There are 13 residues in the CDR3. Trimming removed 2 bases at V and 5 bases at J, with 7 bases between. Germline V gene lookup returns CDR1 LGHNA and CDR2 YNFKEQ. CDR3 residues: CASSQPRDNEQFF. CDR3 bases: TGTGCCAGCAGCCAACCCAGGGACAATGAGCAGTTCTTC.

This sequence joins TRBV10-3 and TRBJ1-3, with D unresolved. The V and J ends lost 4 bases and 0 bases respectively, with 10 bases between them. This CDR3 has 15 amino acids. The germline CDR1 and CDR2 sequences are ENHRY and SYGVKD. This chain's CDR3 is CAISGRRDSGNTIYF. The CDR3 DNA reads as TGTGCCATCAGTGGGCGACGGGACTCTGGAAACACCATATATTTT.

V usage is TRBV5-1 and J usage is TRBJ2-2; no definite D call. This CDR3 is built from 14 residues. Per the germline V gene, CDR1 is SGHRS and CDR2 is YFSETQ. Trimming shortened V by 0 bases and J by 1 base, and 4 bases separated the two germline ends. The CDR3 reads CASSLAMNTGELFF. As DNA, the CDR3 is TGCGCCAGCAGCTTGGCCATGAACACCGGGGAGCTGTTTTTT.

The chain couples TRBV2 to TRBJ1-2; TRBD1 matches at 7 bases. CDR3 length equals 13 residues. Trimming cost V 7 bases and J 8 bases; bases outside gene matches: 10. Germline V gene data show CDR1 as SNHLY and CDR2 as FYNNEI. This chain's CDR3 is CASTPGTVRGYTF. DNA for the CDR3: TGTGCCAGCACCCCCGGGACAGTTCGCGGCTACACCTTC.

This clone was recorded only once. The genes are TRBV7-9 and TRBJ2-1; 7 nucleotides agree with TRBD2. The CDR3 covers 14 residues. CDR1 is SEHNR and CDR2 is FQNEAQ in the germline V gene (reference sequence). The ends lost 1 base at V and 9 bases at J; junction bases unmatched: 6. The CDR3 DNA is TGTGCCAGCAGCTTAGGGACTAGATCGTTTGAGCAGTTCTTC. Protein product: CASSLGTRSFEQFF.

The genes are TRBV6-1 and TRBJ1-2; TRBD1 aligns across 8 bases. The CDR3 sequence is 16 residues long. Unmatched junction bases numbered 7, after V lost 4 bases and J lost 0 bases. Germline V gene data show CDR1 as MNHNS and CDR2 as SASEGT. The CDR3 reads CASSVGQEQPNYGYTF. The CDR3 nucleotides are TGTGCCAGCAGTGTGGGACAGGAACAGCCTAACTATGGCTACACCTTC.

The V call is TRBV5-1, the J call TRBJ2-3; D perhaps matches TRBD2 (6 bases). Germline V CDR1 and CDR2: SGHRS, YFSETQ. Trimming took off 1 base at V and 1 base at J, with 10 bases between the two ends. The CDR3 runs to 15 residues. CDR3 amino acids: CASSLYWGGTDTQYF. In DNA, the CDR3 is TGCGCCAGCAGCTTGTATTGGGGGGGCACAGATACGCAGTATTTT.

The chain couples TRBV7-8 to TRBJ2-4; no firm D call. Looked up from germline, CDR1 is SGHVS and CDR2 is FQNEAQ. This CDR3 has 14 amino acids. The V gene lost 5 bases and the J gene lost 0 bases, with 8 bases spanning the gap. CDR3 nucleotides: TGTGCCAGCAGCCCTACAGTAGCCAAAAACATTCAGTACTTC. Residues: CASSPTVAKNIQYF.

V gene TRBV7-6 combines with J gene TRBJ2-7; 8 bases match TRBD2. Germline CDR1 and CDR2: SGHVS and FNYEAQ. CDR3 length: 16 residues. The trim removed 5 bases at V and 5 bases at J, leaving 14 bases unmatched. CDR3 coding DNA: TGTGCCAGCAGCAACCGACCGGGGGGACTAGGGGACGAGCAGTACTTC. Protein: CASSNRPGGLGDEQYF.

The chain uses TRBV6-4 and TRBJ2-3; D is unresolved. Germline V CDR1 and CDR2: MRHNA, SNTAGT. Trimming removed 5 bases at V and 6 bases at J, with 30 bases between. CDR3 length: 19 amino acids. CDR3 loop: CASSPGLGPLQGGPDTQYF. DNA for the CDR3: TGTGCCAGCAGTCCTGGGTTGGGCCCTCTGCAAGGTGGTCCGGATACGCAGTATTTT.